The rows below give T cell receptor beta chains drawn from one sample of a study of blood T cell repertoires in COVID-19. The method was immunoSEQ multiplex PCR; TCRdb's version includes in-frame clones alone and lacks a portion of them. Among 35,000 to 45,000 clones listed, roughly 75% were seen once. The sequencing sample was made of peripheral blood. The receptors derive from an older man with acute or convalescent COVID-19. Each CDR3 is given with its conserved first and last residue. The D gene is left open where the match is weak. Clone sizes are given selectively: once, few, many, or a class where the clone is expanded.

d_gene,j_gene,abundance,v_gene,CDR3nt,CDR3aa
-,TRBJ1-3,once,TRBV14,TGTGCCAGCAGCCACGCGCCCCCCTCCCGGGTAAATGGAAACACCATATATTTT,CASSHAPPSRVNGNTIYF
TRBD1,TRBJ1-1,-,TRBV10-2,TGCGCCAGCAGAGGACAGGGGGCCGCTGAAGCTTTCTTT,CASRGQGAAEAFF
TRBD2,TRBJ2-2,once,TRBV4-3,TGCGCCAGCAGCCTCGGACTAGCGGGGGGTCCCGGGGAGCTGTTTTTT,CASSLGLAGGPGELFF
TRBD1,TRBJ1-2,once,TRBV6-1,TGTGCCAGCAGTGACCCCCAGGGGGGAGTCTATGGCTACACCTTC,CASSDPQGGVYGYTF
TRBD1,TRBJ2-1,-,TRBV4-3,TGCGCCAGCAGCCGGGACAGCCACAATGAGCAGTTCTTC,CASSRDSHNEQFF
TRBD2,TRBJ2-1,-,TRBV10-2,TGCGCCAGTCTAGAGCTAGCGGGGGACACCAATGAGCAGTTCTTC,CASLELAGDTNEQFF
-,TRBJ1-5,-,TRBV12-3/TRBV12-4,TGTGCCAGCAGCCAAGGACAGAATCAGCCCCAGCATTTT,CASSQGQNQPQHF
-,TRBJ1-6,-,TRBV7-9,TGTGCCAGCAGCCAGCCAGGGGTACCATCCTATAATTCACCCCTCCACTTT,CASSQPGVPSYNSPLHF
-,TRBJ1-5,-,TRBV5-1,TGCGCCAGCAGCTCCGACGGCGGTAGCAATCAGCCCCAGCATTTT,CASSSDGGSNQPQHF
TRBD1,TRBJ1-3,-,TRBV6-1,TGTGCCAGCAGTGTCAGGACAGGCAGCTCTGGAAACACCATATATTTT,CASSVRTGSSGNTIYF